This TCR beta chain was obtained from a study of T-cell memory formation after mild COVID-19. Study conclusions and caveats: Contracting clones from day 15 to 85 had balanced CD4/CD8; later expanders favoured CD4+.

At least ten counts were recorded for this clonotype. Its antigen remains unknown. Deletions cut 1 base from V and 0 bases from J, with 13 bases between. This CDR3 comprises 15 residues. Germline CDR1 SQVTM, CDR2 ANQGSEA. TCRdb re-called the 5' RACE reads through MiXCR, storing one row per CDR3 protein. The sample lists 45,000 to 65,000 distinct CDR3 sequences, approximately 9.1% occurring once. This sequence originates from an adult woman who had mild COVID-19 (a few samples of this study predate the infection). Cell type and time point are not known. The material sequenced was PBMCs or a T cell subset sorted from them (not recorded which). The chain links TRBV29-1 to TRBJ2-7; D might be TRBD2 (5 bases). The CDR3 sequence: CSVEGSYTSSYEQYF. CDR3 DNA sequence: TGCAGCGTTGAAGGTTCTTACACTAGCTCCTACGAGCAGTACTTC.